A selection of T cell receptor beta chains follows, all from one sample in a study of T cell repertoires in cytomegalovirus infection. Each CDR3 protein is one row after TCRdb ran MiXCR on the reads. The sample contains about 740,000 distinct CDR3 sequences, 35% to 45% of which appear only once. Sequencing used PBMCs. Receptors were obtained from a human donor in good health (CMV status not recorded). Some clones in this sample may be carry-over from other donors' samples. Each CDR3 is given with its conserved first and last residue. The D gene is left open where the match is weak.

j_gene: TRBJ1-1
d_gene: -
v_gene: TRBV4-1
CDR3aa: CASSQGGKAFF

j_gene: TRBJ2-7
d_gene: -
v_gene: TRBV11-2
CDR3aa: CASSKSLLYEQYF

j_gene: TRBJ2-7
d_gene: TRBD1
v_gene: TRBV27
CDR3aa: CASSDRDRSSYEQYF

j_gene: TRBJ2-5
d_gene: -
v_gene: TRBV7-9
CDR3aa: CASSPEHDGRKRETQYF

j_gene: TRBJ2-3
d_gene: -
v_gene: TRBV19
CDR3aa: CASHPQASTDTQYF

j_gene: TRBJ2-3
d_gene: -
v_gene: TRBV10-3
CDR3aa: CAISESVDTQYF

j_gene: TRBJ2-1
d_gene: TRBD1
v_gene: TRBV20-1
CDR3aa: CSARQGDNEQFF

j_gene: TRBJ1-5
d_gene: -
v_gene: TRBV28
CDR3aa: CASSPSRQPQHF

j_gene: TRBJ2-7
d_gene: -
v_gene: TRBV6-5
CDR3aa: CASSYKEGGSYEQYF

j_gene: TRBJ2-2
d_gene: -
v_gene: TRBV20-1
CDR3aa: CSVRGAGDTGELFF

j_gene: TRBJ2-1
d_gene: -
v_gene: TRBV19
CDR3aa: CASSIPPAGSYNEQFF

j_gene: TRBJ1-5
d_gene: -
v_gene: TRBV20-1
CDR3aa: CSALPTVMQPQHF

j_gene: TRBJ1-6
d_gene: TRBD1
v_gene: TRBV2
CDR3aa: CASSTGQPFKKFSPLHF

j_gene: TRBJ2-5
d_gene: -
v_gene: TRBV27
CDR3aa: CASSLGAPETQYF

j_gene: TRBJ2-4
d_gene: -
v_gene: TRBV28
CDR3aa: CASSRSLAKNIKYF

j_gene: TRBJ2-5
d_gene: -
v_gene: TRBV12-3/TRBV12-4
CDR3aa: CASSFRGGQRETQYF

j_gene: TRBJ1-4
d_gene: TRBD1
v_gene: TRBV28
CDR3aa: CASSPPGQARKLFF

j_gene: TRBJ1-2
d_gene: TRBD1
v_gene: TRBV20-1
CDR3aa: CSARHGTGDSGYTF

j_gene: TRBJ2-4
d_gene: -
v_gene: TRBV28
CDR3aa: CASSSPVRAKNIQYF

j_gene: TRBJ2-7
d_gene: TRBD1
v_gene: TRBV6-1
CDR3aa: CASSRQGGREQYF

j_gene: TRBJ1-5
d_gene: TRBD1
v_gene: TRBV12-3/TRBV12-4
CDR3aa: CASSFRDRGKAHQPQHF

j_gene: TRBJ1-6
d_gene: TRBD1
v_gene: TRBV6-6
CDR3aa: CASSQTLTGADNSPLHF

j_gene: TRBJ2-6
d_gene: -
v_gene: TRBV5-5
CDR3aa: CASSLMKGTWVGANVLTF

j_gene: TRBJ1-1
d_gene: -
v_gene: TRBV6-2/TRBV6-3
CDR3aa: CASSEFQGLGTEAFF

j_gene: TRBJ1-3
d_gene: -
v_gene: TRBV12-3/TRBV12-4
CDR3aa: CASSLIGGLAGNTIYF

j_gene: TRBJ2-7
d_gene: TRBD1
v_gene: TRBV28
CDR3aa: CASSLITGGTYEQYF

j_gene: TRBJ2-5
d_gene: TRBD2
v_gene: TRBV5-6
CDR3aa: CASSYAGTSGGAGETQYF

j_gene: TRBJ1-6
d_gene: TRBD1
v_gene: TRBV25-1
CDR3aa: CASSEGGQGPLTPLHF

j_gene: TRBJ1-1
d_gene: -
v_gene: TRBV7-8
CDR3aa: CASSRLTGLGNTEAFF

j_gene: TRBJ2-7
d_gene: -
v_gene: TRBV29-1
CDR3aa: CSVGGQTYEQYF

j_gene: TRBJ1-1
d_gene: -
v_gene: TRBV20-1
CDR3aa: CSARDISRTEAFF

j_gene: TRBJ2-1
d_gene: -
v_gene: TRBV19
CDR3aa: CASSILHGREKQFF

j_gene: TRBJ2-2
d_gene: -
v_gene: TRBV7-7
CDR3aa: CASSPGDNIGELFF

j_gene: TRBJ2-3
d_gene: TRBD2
v_gene: TRBV5-1
CDR3aa: CASSRLAVPDTQYF

j_gene: TRBJ1-2
d_gene: -
v_gene: TRBV4-2
CDR3aa: CASSADGTTNGYTF

j_gene: TRBJ2-1
d_gene: TRBD2
v_gene: TRBV11-2
CDR3aa: CASSLEGPSGRDEQFF

j_gene: TRBJ2-3
d_gene: TRBD2
v_gene: TRBV6-4
CDR3aa: CASSATSGDSTDTQYF

j_gene: TRBJ1-5
d_gene: -
v_gene: TRBV6-5
CDR3aa: CASSYSGVRQPQHF

j_gene: TRBJ1-6
d_gene: -
v_gene: TRBV5-8
CDR3aa: CASSFRGDNSPLHF

j_gene: TRBJ1-4
d_gene: -
v_gene: TRBV6-2/TRBV6-3
CDR3aa: CASRSGWGSEKLFF

j_gene: TRBJ1-1
d_gene: -
v_gene: TRBV6-5
CDR3aa: CASSYWQGTEAFF